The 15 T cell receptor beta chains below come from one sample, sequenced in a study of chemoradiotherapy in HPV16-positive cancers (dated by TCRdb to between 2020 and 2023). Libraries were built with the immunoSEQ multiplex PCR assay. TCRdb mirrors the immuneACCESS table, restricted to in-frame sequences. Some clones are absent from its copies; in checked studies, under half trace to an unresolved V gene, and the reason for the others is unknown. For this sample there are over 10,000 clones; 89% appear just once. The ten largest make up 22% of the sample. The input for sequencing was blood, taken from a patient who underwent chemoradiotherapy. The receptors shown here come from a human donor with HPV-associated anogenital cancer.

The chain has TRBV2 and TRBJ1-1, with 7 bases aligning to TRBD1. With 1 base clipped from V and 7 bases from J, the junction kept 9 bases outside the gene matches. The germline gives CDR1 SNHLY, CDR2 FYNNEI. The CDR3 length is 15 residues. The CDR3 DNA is TGTGCCAGCAGTGAAGTAAAGACAGGGCAAGATGAAGCTTTCTTT. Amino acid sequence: CASSEVKTGQDEAFF.

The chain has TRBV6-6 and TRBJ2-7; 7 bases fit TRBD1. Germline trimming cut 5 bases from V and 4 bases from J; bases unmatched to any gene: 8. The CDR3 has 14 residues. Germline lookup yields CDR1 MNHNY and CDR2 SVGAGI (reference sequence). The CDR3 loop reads CASSHGTDKYEQYF. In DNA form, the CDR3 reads TGTGCCAGCAGTCACGGGACAGACAAGTACGAGCAGTACTTC.

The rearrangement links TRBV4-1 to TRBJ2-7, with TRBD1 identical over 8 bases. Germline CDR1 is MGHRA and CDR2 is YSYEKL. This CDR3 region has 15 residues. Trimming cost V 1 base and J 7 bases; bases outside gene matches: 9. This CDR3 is CASSQVGQGAGEQYF. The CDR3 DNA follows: TGCGCCAGCAGCCAAGTGGGGCAGGGGGCGGGTGAGCAGTACTTC.

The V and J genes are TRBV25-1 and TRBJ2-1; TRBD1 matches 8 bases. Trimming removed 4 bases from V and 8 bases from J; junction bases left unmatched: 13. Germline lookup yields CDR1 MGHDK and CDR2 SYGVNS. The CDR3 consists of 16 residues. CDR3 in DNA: TGTGCCAGCAGTGGGGGAAAGACAGGGACAGGCGATGAGCAGTTCTTC. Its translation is CASSGGKTGTGDEQFF.

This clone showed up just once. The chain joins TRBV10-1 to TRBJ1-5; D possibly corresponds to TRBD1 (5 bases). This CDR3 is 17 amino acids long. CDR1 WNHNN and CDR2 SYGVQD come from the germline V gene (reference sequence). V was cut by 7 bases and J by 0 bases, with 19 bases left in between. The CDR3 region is CASTLEFTGNSNQPQHF. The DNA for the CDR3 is TGCGCCAGCACCCTAGAATTCACAGGAAATAGCAATCAGCCCCAGCATTTT.

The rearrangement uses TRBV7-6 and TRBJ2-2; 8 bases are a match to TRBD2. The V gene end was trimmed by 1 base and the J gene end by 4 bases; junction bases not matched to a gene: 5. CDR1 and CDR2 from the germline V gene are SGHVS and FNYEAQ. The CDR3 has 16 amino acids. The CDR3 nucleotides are TGTGCCAGCAGCTTAGTGGGCGGGAGGTTCACCGGGGAGCTGTTTTTT. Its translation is CASSLVGGRFTGELFF.

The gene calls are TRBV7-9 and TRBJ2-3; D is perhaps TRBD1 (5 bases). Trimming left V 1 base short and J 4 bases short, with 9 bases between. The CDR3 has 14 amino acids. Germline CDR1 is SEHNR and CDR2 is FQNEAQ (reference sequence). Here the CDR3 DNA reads TGTGCCAGCAGCTTAGGTCAGGGCCCAGATACGCAGTATTTT. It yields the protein CASSLGQGPDTQYF.

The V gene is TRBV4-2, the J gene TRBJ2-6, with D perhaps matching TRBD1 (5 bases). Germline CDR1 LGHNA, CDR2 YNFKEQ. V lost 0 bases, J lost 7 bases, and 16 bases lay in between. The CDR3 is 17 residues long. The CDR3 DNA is TGTGCCAGCAGCCAAGATGGCGACAGCCTTGGCGCCAACGTCCTGACTTTC. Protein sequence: CASSQDGDSLGANVLTF.

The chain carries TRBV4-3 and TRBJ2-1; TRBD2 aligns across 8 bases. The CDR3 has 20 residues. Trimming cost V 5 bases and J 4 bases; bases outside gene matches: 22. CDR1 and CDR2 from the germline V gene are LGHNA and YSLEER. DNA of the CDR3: TGCGCCAGCAGCAAAACGAGGGAGGGAGGTACAAGCGGGGGTTACAATGAGCAGTTCTTC. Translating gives CASSKTREGGTSGGYNEQFF.

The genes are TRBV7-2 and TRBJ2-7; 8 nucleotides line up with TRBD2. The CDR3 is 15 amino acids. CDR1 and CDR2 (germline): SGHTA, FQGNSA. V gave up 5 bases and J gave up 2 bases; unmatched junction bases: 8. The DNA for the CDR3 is TGTGCCAGCAGCACCCGAGCGGGAGCGACCTACGAGCAGTACTTC. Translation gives CASSTRAGATYEQYF.

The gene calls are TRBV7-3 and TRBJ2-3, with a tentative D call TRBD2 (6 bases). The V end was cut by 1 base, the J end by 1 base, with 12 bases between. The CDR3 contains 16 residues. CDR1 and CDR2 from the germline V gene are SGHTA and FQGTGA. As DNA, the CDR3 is TGTGCCAGCAGCTTAAACCCCCCGGGGGGCACAGATACGCAGTATTTT. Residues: CASSLNPPGGTDTQYF.

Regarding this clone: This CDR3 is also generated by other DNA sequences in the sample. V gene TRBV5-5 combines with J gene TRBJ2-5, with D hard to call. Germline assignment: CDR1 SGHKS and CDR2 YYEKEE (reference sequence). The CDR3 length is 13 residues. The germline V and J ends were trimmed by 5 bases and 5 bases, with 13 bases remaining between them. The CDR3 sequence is CASSLDPLETQYF. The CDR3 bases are TGTGCCAGCAGTCTCGACCCCCTTGAGACCCAGTACTTC. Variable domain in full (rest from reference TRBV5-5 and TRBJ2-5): DAGVTQSPTHLIKTRGQQVTLRCSPISGHKSVSWYQQVLGQGPQFIFQYYEKEERGRGNFPDRFSARQFPNYSSELNVNALLLGDSALYLCASSLDPLETQYFGPGTRLLVL.

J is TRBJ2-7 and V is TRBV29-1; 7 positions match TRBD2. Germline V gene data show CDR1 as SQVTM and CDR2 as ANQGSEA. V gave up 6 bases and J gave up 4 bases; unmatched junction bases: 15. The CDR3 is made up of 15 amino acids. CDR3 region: CSVLGGGERAYEQYF. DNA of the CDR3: TGCAGCGTCCTCGGGGGAGGGGAAAGGGCATACGAGCAGTACTTC.

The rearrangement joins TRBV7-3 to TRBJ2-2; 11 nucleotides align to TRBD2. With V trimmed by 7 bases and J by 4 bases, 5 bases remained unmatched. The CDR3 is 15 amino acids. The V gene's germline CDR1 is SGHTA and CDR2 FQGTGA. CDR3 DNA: TGTGCCAGCAAGCTAGCGGGAGGTATCACCGGGGAGCTGTTTTTT. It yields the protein CASKLAGGITGELFF.

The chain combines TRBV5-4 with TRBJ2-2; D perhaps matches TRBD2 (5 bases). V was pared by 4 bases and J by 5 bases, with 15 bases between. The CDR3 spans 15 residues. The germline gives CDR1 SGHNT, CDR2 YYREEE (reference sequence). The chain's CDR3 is CASSTYKRGTGELFF. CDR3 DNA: TGTGCCAGCAGCACCTATAAGAGAGGGACCGGGGAGCTGTTTTTT.